These 16 T cell receptor beta chains share one sample of origin, sequenced in a study of Ad26.COV2.S vaccination and SARS-CoV-2 variants. The repertoire was sequenced with immunoSEQ multiplex PCR; TCRdb's copy has only in-frame clones and lacks some. The table lists more than 150,000 clones, approximately 90% of them singletons. The sequencing here drew on peripheral blood, taken after recovery from COVID-19. The origin of the receptors is a human donor who had recovered from COVID-19.

On this clone: Different DNA sequences within this sample yield the same CDR3. This sequence joins TRBV20-1 and TRBJ2-5; D is unresolved. This CDR3 region has 10 residues. The V and J ends lost 3 bases and 3 bases respectively, with 2 bases between them. Germline V gene lookup returns CDR1 DFQATT and CDR2 SNEGSKA (reference sequence). For the CDR3, the DNA is TGCAGTGCTAGGGAAGAGACCCAGTACTTC. Encoded protein: CSAREETQYF.

The chain links TRBV2 to TRBJ1-1, with TRBD1 matching 7 bases. Looked up from germline, CDR1 is SNHLY and CDR2 is FYNNEI. Germline trimming cut 1 base from V and 3 bases from J; bases unmatched to any gene: 5. The CDR3 is 15 amino acids. The CDR3 is CASSEDRGKYTEAFF. CDR3 DNA: TGTGCCAGCAGTGAAGACAGGGGAAAGTACACTGAAGCTTTCTTT. Based on the CDR3 plus reference TRBV2 and TRBJ1-1, the full variable domain is EPEVTQTPSHQVTQMGQEVILRCVPISNHLYFYWYRQILGQKVEFLVSFYNNEISEKSEIFDDQFSVERPDGSNFTLKIRSTKLEDSAMYFCASSEDRGKYTEAFFGQGTRLTVV.

The table lists this clone with a few counts. V gene TRBV27 combines with J gene TRBJ2-7, with 7 nucleotides matching TRBD2. The CDR3 is 12 residues long. J gave up 12 bases and V 8 bases, and 13 bases lay outside the gene matches. Germline V gene sequence: CDR1 MNHEY, CDR2 SMNVEV (reference sequence). The CDR3 sequence is CASGPWDYPGYF. Here the CDR3 DNA reads TGTGCCAGCGGCCCATGGGACTACCCGGGGTACTTC.

This clone was detected only once. The chain joins TRBV7-9 to TRBJ2-2; D remains unclear. The V gene lost 5 bases and the J gene lost 6 bases, with 13 bases spanning the gap. CDR3 length equals 14 residues. The germline gives CDR1 SEHNR, CDR2 FQNEAQ (reference sequence). The CDR3 sequence is CASSQPMDPGELFF. CDR3 sequence (DNA): TGTGCCAGCAGCCAACCCATGGATCCCGGGGAGCTGTTTTTT.

The chain joins TRBV30 to TRBJ1-2; 7 positions agree with TRBD1. Germline V gene data show CDR1 as GTSNPN and CDR2 as SVGIG (reference sequence). The CDR3 runs 13 residues. V lost 2 bases and J lost 4; bases outside the gene matches: 4. The CDR3, as DNA: TGTGCCTGGAGTCGACAGGGCTCCTATGGCTACACCTTC. Translation: CAWSRQGSYGYTF. Complete variable domain (other parts from reference TRBV30 and TRBJ1-2): SQTIHQWPATLVQPVGSPLSLECTVEGTSNPNLYWYRQAAGRGLQLLFYSVGIGQISSEVPQNLSASRPQDRQFILSSKKLLLSDSGFYLCAWSRQGSYGYTFGSGTRLTVV.

CDR3: CSVRAGSGELFF. Here the CDR3 DNA reads TGCAGCGTCCGGGCGGGGTCCGGGGAGCTGTTTTTT. The V and J genes are TRBV29-1 and TRBJ2-2, with a weak D call TRBD2 (6 bases). The CDR3 has 12 residues. The ends were cut back, 6 bases at V and 6 bases at J, with 11 bases in the middle. Germline V gives CDR1 SQVTM, CDR2 ANQGSEA.

This clone was picked up one time. The rearrangement uses TRBV18 and TRBJ1-1, with 11 bases that match TRBD1. The CDR3 is 17 residues long. The trim removed 1 base at V and 1 base at J, leaving 5 bases unmatched. The germline V gene encodes CDR1 KGHSH and CDR2 LQKENI. Here the CDR3 DNA reads TGTGCCAGCTCACCACGGGGGACAGGGGGGACGAACACTGAAGCTTTCTTT. As protein: CASSPRGTGGTNTEAFF.

V usage is TRBV11-3 and J usage is TRBJ2-1; D remains ambiguous. CDR1 and CDR2 (germline): SGHNT, YENEEA. This CDR3 comprises 13 residues. With 0 bases removed from V and 8 bases from J, the gap between germline ends came to 8 bases. The CDR3 DNA reads as TGTGCCAGCAGCTTAGATGGCGAAGATGAGCAGTTCTTC. It yields the protein CASSLDGEDEQFF.

This clone was picked up a small number of times. The chain couples TRBV5-4 to TRBJ1-2; 8 nucleotides align to TRBD1. The CDR3 consists of 15 residues. The J segment lost 5 bases and the V segment lost 4 bases, leaving 10 bases of the junction unmatched. Germline values: CDR1 SGHNT, CDR2 YYREEE (reference sequence). CDR3 bases: TGTGCCAGCAGCCCAGGACAGGGAGGAGGGTATGGCTACACCTTC. It yields the protein CASSPGQGGGYGYTF.

The chain links TRBV6-5 to TRBJ2-1; D perhaps matches TRBD1 (5 bases). From germline, CDR1 is MNHEY and CDR2 SVGAGI. The CDR3 spans 15 residues. The V and J ends lost 6 bases and 1 base respectively, with 13 bases between them. The CDR3 sequence is CASRVWAGSYNEQFF. CDR3 DNA sequence: TGTGCCAGCAGGGTATGGGCAGGGTCCTACAATGAGCAGTTCTTC.

This clone was observed a single time. The chain links TRBV12-3 or TRBV12-4 to TRBJ2-2; no clear D. The CDR3 is made up of 13 amino acids. Trimming took off 3 bases at V and 0 bases at J, with 2 bases between the two ends. CDR3 region: CASSFANTGELFF. CDR3 bases: TGTGCCAGCAGTTTCGCGAACACCGGGGAGCTGTTTTTT.

The chain is built from TRBV5-6 and TRBJ2-6; the D gene is possibly TRBD1 (5 bases). V was shortened by 4 bases and J by 2 bases, with 10 bases between the two germline ends. Per germline, CDR1 SGHDT and CDR2 YYEEEE. The CDR3 totals 15 residues. DNA for the CDR3: TGTGCCAGCAGCCTAGGGGCAGCTGGGGCCAACGTCCTGACTTTC. Translated: CASSLGAAGANVLTF.

The gene calls are TRBV6-5 and TRBJ2-7, with a weak D call TRBD1 (6 bases). V was trimmed by 2 bases and J by 3 bases, leaving 8 bases between them. This CDR3 has 13 residues. The germline V gene encodes CDR1 MNHEY and CDR2 SVGAGI. The CDR3 sequence is CASSYGRGYEQYF. CDR3 DNA sequence: TGTGCCAGCAGTTACGGCAGGGGCTACGAGCAGTACTTC.

The chain has TRBV7-3 and TRBJ2-1; D possibly corresponds to TRBD2 (6 bases). CDR1 and CDR2 from the germline V gene are SGHTA and FQGTGA. V lost 1 base to trimming and J lost 6 bases, with 16 bases between them. The CDR3 sequence is 16 residues long. The CDR3 is CASSLNSGLAFNEQFF. The CDR3 DNA follows: TGTGCCAGCAGCTTAAACTCGGGGCTAGCGTTCAATGAGCAGTTCTTC.

The gene calls are TRBV3-1 (or the pseudogene TRBV3-2) and TRBJ2-7, with TRBD2 matching over 11 bases. CDR3 length equals 15 residues. The V gene end was trimmed by 6 bases and the J gene end by 2 bases; junction bases not matched to a gene: 6. Germline lookup yields CDR1 LGHDT and CDR2 YNNKEL (reference sequence). The CDR3 DNA is TGTGCCAGCAGTCGCATAGCGGGAGGGCCCTACGAGCAGTACTTC. Encoded protein: CASSRIAGGPYEQYF.

The chain joins TRBV29-1 to TRBJ1-5; no firm D call. With 7 bases removed from V and 4 bases from J, the gap between germline ends came to 14 bases. The CDR3 covers 13 residues. Looked up from germline, CDR1 is SQVTM and CDR2 is ANQGSEA. The CDR3: CSASDGRNQPQHF. The DNA for the CDR3 is TGCAGCGCCTCGGACGGGAGAAATCAGCCCCAGCATTTT.